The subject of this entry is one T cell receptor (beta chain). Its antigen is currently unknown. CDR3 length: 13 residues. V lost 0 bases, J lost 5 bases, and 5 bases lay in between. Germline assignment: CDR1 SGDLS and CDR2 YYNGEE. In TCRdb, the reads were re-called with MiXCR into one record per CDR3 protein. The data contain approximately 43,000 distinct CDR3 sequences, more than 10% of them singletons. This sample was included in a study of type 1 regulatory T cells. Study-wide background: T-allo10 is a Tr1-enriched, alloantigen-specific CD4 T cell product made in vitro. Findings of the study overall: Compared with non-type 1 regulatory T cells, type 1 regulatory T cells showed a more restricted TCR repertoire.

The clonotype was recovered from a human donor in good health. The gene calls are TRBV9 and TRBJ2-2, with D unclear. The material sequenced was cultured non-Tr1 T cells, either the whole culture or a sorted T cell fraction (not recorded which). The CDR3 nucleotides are TGTGCCAGCAGCGTAGGTCTGACCGGGGAGCTGTTTTTT. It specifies CASSVGLTGELFF.